A single sample gave rise to the 20 T cell receptor beta chains below, sequenced in a study of OX40 agonist ivuxolimab in advanced cancers. Clones were read by immunoSEQ multiplex PCR, and TCRdb kept only the in-frame ones, dropping some. The repertoire includes under 65,000 clones, 91% of them detected once, and 8.7% sits in the top ten. The sample in question was CD4+ or CD8+ T cells sorted from blood, obtained in a trial of the OX40 agonist ivuxolimab. The receptors shown here come from an adult with an advanced solid tumor such as melanoma, head and neck, liver or kidney cancer.

This clone occurred once. V and J are TRBV28 and TRBJ2-4; possibly TRBD1 for D (5 bases). Per germline, CDR1 MDHEN and CDR2 SYDVKM. The CDR3 has 15 amino acids. Trimming stripped 6 bases from V and 8 bases from J, with 20 bases between. Written as DNA, the CDR3 is TGTGCCAGCAGCTATACTCCGACAGTCCTGGACATTCAGTACTTC. This gives the protein CASSYTPTVLDIQYF.

The V and J genes are TRBV11-2 and TRBJ2-5; 12 nucleotides line up with TRBD1. J lost 5 bases, V lost 5 bases, and 6 bases had no gene match. CDR3 length: 15 residues. Germline V lookup: CDR1 SGHAT, CDR2 FQNNGV. CDR3 nucleotides: TGTGCCAGCAGCGCCGGGACAGGGGGCCGGGAGACCCAGTACTTC. Translated: CASSAGTGGRETQYF.

V usage is TRBV27 and J usage is TRBJ2-5; no clear D gene. The J call may be incorrect, as the DNA end agrees better with TRBJ2-7. CDR1 is MNHEY, CDR2 SMNVEV, per germline (reference sequence). The CDR3 contains 12 residues. CDR3 nucleotides: TGTGCCAGCAGTTCCCCCCCCTACGAGCAGTACTTC. This codes for CASSSPPYEQYF.

The chain links TRBV20-1 to TRBJ2-5, with 10 bases lining up with TRBD1. The J segment lost 7 bases and the V segment lost 8 bases, leaving 4 bases of the junction unmatched. Germline-derived CDR1 and CDR2 are DFQATT and SNEGSKA (reference sequence). CDR3 length: 11 residues. CDR3 DNA sequence: TGCAGTTCCGGGACAGGGGTGACCCAGTACTTC. Protein sequence: CSSGTGVTQYF.

The V call is TRBV5-8, the J call TRBJ2-3; D gene unclear. Germline V gene lookup returns CDR1 SGHTS and CDR2 YDEGEE. V was pared by 1 base and J by 2 bases, with 5 bases between. The CDR3 runs to 13 residues. CDR3 DNA sequence: TGTGCCAGCAGCTTGATGTTCACAGATACGCAGTATTTT. Encoded protein: CASSLMFTDTQYF.

This chain connects TRBV4-2 to TRBJ2-5, with 7 positions matching TRBD1. Trimming cost V 2 bases and J 5 bases; bases outside gene matches: 8. Germline V gene data show CDR1 as LGHNA and CDR2 as YNFKEQ. The CDR3 length is 15 residues. The DNA of the CDR3 is TGTGCCAGCAGCCAAAGAACAGGGGCTAGGGAGACCCAGTACTTC. Residues: CASSQRTGARETQYF.

This clone was seen a single time. DNA for the CDR3: TGTGCCAGCAGCTTGGACCGGGGTGGAGGTTCACCCCTCCACTTT. The encoded protein is CASSLDRGGGSPLHF. The J gene is TRBJ1-6, the V gene TRBV5-4, with unresolved D. V was shortened by 0 bases and J by 9 bases, with 13 bases between the two germline ends. This CDR3 comprises 15 residues. From germline, CDR1 is SGHNT and CDR2 YYREEE (reference sequence).

The V and J genes are TRBV14 and TRBJ2-7; no clear D gene. The CDR3 loop spans 14 amino acids. The germline V gene encodes CDR1 SGHDN and CDR2 FVKESK. V shed 2 bases and J shed 3 bases, with 11 bases lying between them. This CDR3 is CASSQQLDGYEQYF. The CDR3 DNA reads TGTGCCAGCAGCCAACAATTGGACGGCTACGAGCAGTACTTC.

The chain joins TRBV30 to TRBJ2-7, with TRBD1 matching over 9 bases. The CDR3 is made up of 13 amino acids. CDR1 is GTSNPN and CDR2 is SVGIG in the germline V gene (reference sequence). Trimming took 2 bases from V and 6 from J; bases not matched to a gene: 5. Here the CDR3 reads CAWSRTGVGEQYF. DNA of the CDR3: TGTGCCTGGAGTCGGACAGGGGTCGGCGAGCAGTACTTC.

The gene calls are TRBV4-1 and TRBJ1-2; D unclear. CDR3 length: 15 residues. Germline CDR1 reads MGHRA; CDR2 reads YSYEKL. V lost 4 bases to trimming and J lost 4 bases, with 16 bases between them. The CDR3 nucleotides are TGCGCCAGCAGCCCCGGCCCAGAGGGCGCCTATGGCTACACCTTC. It codes for CASSPGPEGAYGYTF.

V gene TRBV5-6 combines with J gene TRBJ2-5; 10 bases are a match to TRBD2. The CDR3 is 17 residues long. V lost 1 base and J lost 2; bases outside the gene matches: 8. Germline V gene lookup returns CDR1 SGHDT and CDR2 YYEEEE. In DNA, the CDR3 is TGTGCCAGCAGCTTGTATGGTCTAGCGGGGGATCAAGAGACCCAGTACTTC. It yields the protein CASSLYGLAGDQETQYF.

The chain couples TRBV28 to TRBJ2-3; the D call may be TRBD1 or TRBD2 (5 bases each). The CDR3 extends over 14 amino acids. V was clipped by 3 bases and J by 0 bases, with 7 bases between them. Germline loops: CDR1 MDHEN, CDR2 SYDVKM. The DNA for the CDR3 is TGTGCCAGCAGTTTTGGGGGAAGCACAGATACGCAGTATTTT. This translates into CASSFGGSTDTQYF.

The J gene is TRBJ1-3, the V gene TRBV4-3; 9 bases align to TRBD1. V shed 0 bases and J 4 bases; nucleotides not matched to a gene: 7. Germline V lookup: CDR1 LGHNA, CDR2 YSLEER. The CDR3 contains 17 residues. The CDR3 loop reads CASSQEWRQGVGNTIYF. CDR3 in DNA: TGCGCCAGCAGCCAAGAATGGAGACAGGGGGTAGGAAACACCATATATTTT.

This chain links TRBV27 with TRBJ2-1; 10 bases are shared with TRBD2. Germline loops: CDR1 MNHEY, CDR2 SMNVEV (reference sequence). The CDR3 is 16 residues long. V lost 3 bases, J lost 8 bases, and 10 bases stayed unmatched. The CDR3 DNA reads as TGTGCCAGCAGTTTTTCAAGCGGGAGGGCCGCGTATGAGCAGTTCTTC. It is translated as CASSFSSGRAAYEQFF.

The gene calls are TRBV10-3 and TRBJ2-2; no definite D call. The CDR3 runs 15 residues. The germline CDR1 and CDR2 sequences are ENHRY and SYGVKD. Between the trimmed V and J ends, which lost 2 bases and 0 bases, there was a span of 7 bases. This chain's CDR3 is CAISEPNTNTGELFF. CDR3 in DNA: TGTGCCATCAGTGAGCCGAACACGAACACCGGGGAGCTGTTTTTT.

The chain uses TRBV7-6 and TRBJ2-1, with TRBD2 matching 11 bases. J lost 8 bases, V lost 0 bases, and 9 bases had no gene match. CDR1 and CDR2 (germline): SGHVS, FNYEAQ. The CDR3 has 17 residues. The CDR3 loop is CASSLARLAGGHDEQFF. The CDR3 coding sequence is TGTGCCAGCAGCTTAGCGCGTTTAGCGGGGGGGCACGATGAGCAGTTCTTC.

J is TRBJ1-1 and V is TRBV19; D gene uncertain. The CDR3 spans 12 residues. Germline V lookup: CDR1 LNHDA, CDR2 SQIVND (reference sequence). V lost 0 bases and J lost 6, with 5 bases in between. CDR3 coding DNA: TGTGCCAGTAGTATAGATCATTCTGAAGCTTTCTTT. Translating gives CASSIDHSEAFF.

The genes are TRBV19 and TRBJ2-7; 7 bases are shared with TRBD1. V shed 6 bases, J shed 2 bases, and the junction held 19 bases outside the gene matches. In germline, CDR1 is LNHDA, CDR2 SQIVND (reference sequence). CDR3 size: 18 residues. Here the CDR3 reads CASSDFGTTGSFPYEQYF. In DNA, the CDR3 is TGTGCCAGTAGCGACTTTGGGACGACAGGGTCTTTTCCCTACGAGCAGTACTTC.

J is TRBJ2-7 and V is TRBV4-2, with 7 bases that match TRBD1. Germline V gives CDR1 LGHNA, CDR2 YNFKEQ. The V segment lost 0 bases and the J segment 1 base; nucleotides outside the gene matches: 3. The CDR3 has 15 amino acids. The CDR3: CASSQDPGQSYEQYF. The CDR3 DNA is TGTGCCAGCAGCCAAGACCCGGGACAGTCCTACGAGCAGTACTTC.

This chain links TRBV9 with TRBJ2-5; D gene ambiguous. The germline CDR1 and CDR2 sequences are SGDLS and YYNGEE. The V and J ends lost 2 bases and 0 bases respectively, with 5 bases between them. The CDR3 loop spans 13 amino acids. For the CDR3, the DNA is TGTGCCAGCAGCGTTGGGAACCAAGAGACCCAGTACTTC. It specifies CASSVGNQETQYF.